These T cell receptor beta chains were read from a single sample in a study of beta chain features in type 1 diabetes. The repertoire was sequenced with immunoSEQ multiplex PCR; TCRdb's copy has only in-frame clones and lacks some. Here the sample spans 900,000 or so clones, 15% to 20% being singletons. Sequencing was performed on naive CD4+ T cells from blood. All receptors come from a woman between 18 and 29 years old in good health. The CDR3 runs from the conserved cysteine through the conserved F or W. A D gene is named only where the DNA matches it firmly. Size tells how often a clone was seen (once, few, many) or the class of an expanded clone, and some rows leave it out.

CDR3,DNA,size,D,J,V
CASSEWAGTMGYTF,TGTGCCAGCAGTGAATGGGCCGGCACTATGGGCTACACCTTT,-,-,TRBJ1-2,TRBV25-1
CASSQVGTSTDTQYF,TGCGCCAGCAGCCAAGTGGGTACTAGCACAGATACGCAGTATTTT,-,-,TRBJ2-3,TRBV4-3
CASSIAPGQNYEQYF,TGTGCCAGTAGTATAGCCCCGGGACAGAACTACGAGCAGTACTTC,-,TRBD1,TRBJ2-7,TRBV19
CASSPEPLGNQPQHF,TGTGCCAGCAGCCCTGAGCCTCTGGGCAATCAGCCCCAGCATTTT,few,-,TRBJ1-5,TRBV9
CASSLKPSGNPADTQYF,TGTGCCAGCAGCTTAAAGCCCAGCGGGAATCCGGCAGATACGCAGTATTTT,-,TRBD2,TRBJ2-3,TRBV7-9
CASSYGTGRTDTQYF,TGTGCCAGCAGCTACGGGACAGGGCGTACAGATACGCAGTATTTT,few,TRBD1,TRBJ2-3,TRBV4-2
CASGFGGSGPQGEQFF,TGTGCTAGTGGTTTCGGGGGTAGCGGTCCCCAAGGGGAGCAGTTCTTC,-,-,TRBJ2-1,TRBV12-5
CASSHVTGTGGGYGYTF,TGCGCCAGCAGCCATGTAACCGGGACAGGGGGCGGCTATGGCTACACCTTC,-,TRBD1,TRBJ1-2,TRBV4-3
CASSAQPLAGDYEQYF,TGTGCCAGCAGCGCCCAACCTCTAGCGGGGGACTACGAGCAGTACTTC,few,TRBD2,TRBJ2-7,TRBV9
CASSPLAGATYNEQFF,TGCGCCAGCAGCCCTCTAGCGGGAGCCACCTACAATGAGCAGTTCTTC,-,TRBD2,TRBJ2-1,TRBV5-1
CASSLSYGYTF,TGTGCCAGCAGTTTGAGCTATGGCTACACCTTC,few,-,TRBJ1-2,TRBV28
CASSRRQTNEKLFF,TGTGCCAGCAGCCGACGACAGACTAATGAAAAACTGTTTTTT,few,-,TRBJ1-4,TRBV7-6
CASTKGVSQETQYF,TGTGCCAGCACTAAAGGGGTTTCCCAAGAGACCCAGTACTTC,once,-,TRBJ2-5,TRBV21-1
CASSLRLDRAETQYF,TGTGCCAGCTCACTCCGCCTAGACAGGGCAGAGACCCAGTACTTC,-,TRBD1,TRBJ2-5,TRBV18
CASTPSRGVETQYF,TGTGCCAGCACCCCGTCCCGGGGTGTAGAGACCCAGTACTTC,-,-,TRBJ2-5,TRBV11-2
CASSFQGSTEAFF,TGTGCCAGCAGTTTTCAGGGGAGCACTGAAGCTTTCTTT,-,-,TRBJ1-1,TRBV27
CASSRTPGDTGELFF,TGCGCCAGCAGCCGAACCCCCGGGGACACCGGGGAGCTGTTTTTT,few,-,TRBJ2-2,TRBV5-1
CASSTRRTASYEQYF,TGTGCCAGCAGTACCCGGCGGACAGCTTCCTACGAGCAGTACTTC,few,-,TRBJ2-7,TRBV28
CASRRGQGGEKLFF,TGTGCCAGCAGACGGGGACAGGGTGGTGAAAAACTGTTTTTT,-,TRBD1,TRBJ1-4,TRBV6-6
CASSRDYSEKLFF,TGTGCCAGCAGCAGGGATTATAGTGAAAAACTGTTTTTT,-,-,TRBJ1-4,TRBV5-4
CASTRWAAGTEAFF,TGTGCCAGCACCAGGTGGGCCGCGGGCACTGAAGCTTTCTTT,few,-,TRBJ1-1,TRBV6-5
CASSSPAGVPYNEQFF,TGTGCCAGCAGTTCTCCAGCGGGAGTGCCCTACAATGAGCAGTTCTTC,-,TRBD2,TRBJ2-1,TRBV28